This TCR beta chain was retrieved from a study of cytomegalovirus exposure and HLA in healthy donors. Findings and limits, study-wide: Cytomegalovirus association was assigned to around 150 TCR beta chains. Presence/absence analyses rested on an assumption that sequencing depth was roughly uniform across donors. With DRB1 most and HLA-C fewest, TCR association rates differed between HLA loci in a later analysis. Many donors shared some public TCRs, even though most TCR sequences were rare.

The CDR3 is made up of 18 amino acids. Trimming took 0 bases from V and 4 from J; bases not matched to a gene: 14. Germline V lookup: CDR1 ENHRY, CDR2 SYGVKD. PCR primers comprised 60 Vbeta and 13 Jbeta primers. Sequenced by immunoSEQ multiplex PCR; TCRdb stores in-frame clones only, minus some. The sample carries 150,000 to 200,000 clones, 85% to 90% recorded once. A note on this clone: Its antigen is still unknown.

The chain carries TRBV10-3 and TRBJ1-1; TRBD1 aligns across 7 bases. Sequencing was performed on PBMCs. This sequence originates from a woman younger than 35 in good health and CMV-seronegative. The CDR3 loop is CAISESHYGQGGFTEAFF. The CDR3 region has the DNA TGTGCCATCAGTGAGTCGCATTACGGCCAGGGGGGATTCACTGAAGCTTTCTTT.